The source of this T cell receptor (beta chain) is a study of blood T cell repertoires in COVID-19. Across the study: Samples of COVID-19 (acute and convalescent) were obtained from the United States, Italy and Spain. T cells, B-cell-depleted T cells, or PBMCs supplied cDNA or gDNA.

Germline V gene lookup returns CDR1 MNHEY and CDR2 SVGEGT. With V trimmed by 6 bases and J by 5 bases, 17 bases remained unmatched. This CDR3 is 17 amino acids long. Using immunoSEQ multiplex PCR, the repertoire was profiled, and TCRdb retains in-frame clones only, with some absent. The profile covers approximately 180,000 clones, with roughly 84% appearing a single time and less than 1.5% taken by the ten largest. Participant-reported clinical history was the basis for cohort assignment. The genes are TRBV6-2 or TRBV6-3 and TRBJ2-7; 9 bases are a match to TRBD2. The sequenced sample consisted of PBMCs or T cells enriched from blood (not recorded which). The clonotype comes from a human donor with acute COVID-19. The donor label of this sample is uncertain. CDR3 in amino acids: CASSQILPRGGLNEQYF. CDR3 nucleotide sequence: TGTGCCAGCAGCCAAATTTTACCGCGGGGGGGCCTGAACGAGCAGTACTTC.